This passage covers 19 T cell receptor beta chains from one sample sequenced in a study of T-cell reconstitution after alpha-beta-depleted transplantation in children. As it was prepared, the TCRbeta library received unique molecular identifiers. TCRdb reprocessed the PCR reads with MiXCR, giving one entry per CDR3 protein. This table holds 490,000 or so distinct CDR3 sequences, approximately 10% found once. This material consisted of PBMCs, taken before TCRalphabeta/CD19-depleted stem cell transplant. These receptors were taken from a child younger than 10 with inherited bone marrow failure, due to receive a stem cell transplant.

This clonotype was picked up many times. The chain combines TRBV5-1 with TRBJ2-5, with 8 nucleotides matching TRBD2. V trimming: 3 bases; J trimming: 5 bases; junction bases outside the gene matches: 6. This CDR3 has 14 amino acids. Germline CDR1 is SGHRS and CDR2 is YFSETQ. The CDR3 loop reads CASSWSGSRETQYF. The CDR3 nucleotides read TGCGCCAGCAGCTGGAGCGGGAGTAGGGAGACCCAGTACTTC.

Of note for this clonotype: A much larger clone differs from this one at a single base, so this may be a read error. CDR3 in DNA: TGTGCCAGCAGCCGAAGATGGGTACAGACCTACGAGCAGTACTTC. Amino acids: CASSRRWVQTYEQYF. The chain joins TRBV4-2 to TRBJ2-7; D not certain. The germline V gene has CDR1 LGHNA and CDR2 YNFKEQ. The CDR3 has 15 amino acids. V lost 4 bases to trimming and J lost 2 bases, with 15 bases between them.

This clonotype was seen a handful of times. The chain has TRBV4-3 and TRBJ2-7, with 7 bases aligning to TRBD2. The germline V gene encodes CDR1 LGHNA and CDR2 YSLEER. The CDR3 runs to 16 residues. The J segment lost 7 bases and the V segment lost 0 bases, leaving 12 bases of the junction unmatched. The CDR3 here is CASSQDRGDWTGEQYF. For the CDR3, the DNA is TGCGCCAGCAGCCAAGATCGGGGGGACTGGACCGGGGAGCAGTACTTC.

This clonotype was picked up a small number of times. The genes are TRBV7-9 and TRBJ2-1; D perhaps matches TRBD2 (6 bases). CDR1 and CDR2 (germline): SEHNR, FQNEAQ (reference sequence). Trimming removed 5 bases at V and 8 bases at J, with 22 bases between. This CDR3 is 16 amino acids long. The CDR3 DNA reads as TGTGCCAGCAGCGGACCCCGGGACGGGGGTTCTGATGAGCAGTTCTTC. This gives the protein CASSGPRDGGSDEQFF.

This clonotype came up many times. The V gene is TRBV12-3 or TRBV12-4, the J gene TRBJ2-7; 10 positions match TRBD1. V trimming: 5 bases; J trimming: 1 base; junction bases outside the gene matches: 8. CDR3 size: 16 residues. The CDR3 bases are TGTGCCAGCAGTCCGGGGGGGACAGGGGTTTCCTACGAGCAGTACTTC. Encoded protein: CASSPGGTGVSYEQYF.

This clonotype has at least ten counts. This chain joins TRBV12-3 or TRBV12-4 and TRBJ2-1; D is uncertain. CDR3 length equals 13 residues. Trimming shortened V by 3 bases and J by 6 bases, and 9 bases separated the two germline ends. In DNA form, the CDR3 reads TGTGCCAGCAGTTTGGTACAACCCAATGAGCAGTTCTTC. This sequence encodes CASSLVQPNEQFF.

In this sample, this clonotype turned up many times. This chain connects TRBV9 to TRBJ2-3; TRBD2 matches 11 bases. This CDR3 comprises 17 residues. The germline V gene has CDR1 SGDLS and CDR2 YYNGEE. V trimming: 3 bases; J trimming: 5 bases; junction bases outside the gene matches: 11. The CDR3 DNA is TGTGCCAGCAGCGCACCTAGCGGGAGGATCGAGGTAGATACGCAGTATTTT. Encoded protein: CASSAPSGRIEVDTQYF.

There are many counts of this clonotype. This chain's CDR3 is CASSLTALGGYTF. DNA for the CDR3: TGTGCCAGCAGTTTGACGGCCTTGGGGGGCTACACCTTC. V and J are TRBV12-3 or TRBV12-4 and TRBJ1-2; D is ambiguous. V was pared by 3 bases and J by 8 bases, with 13 bases between. The CDR3 totals 13 residues.

This clonotype was counted many times. The chain recombines TRBV5-1 with TRBJ2-3; 9 bases match TRBD2. Germline trimming cut 3 bases from V and 0 bases from J; bases unmatched to any gene: 5. Germline V lookup: CDR1 SGHRS, CDR2 YFSETQ. CDR3 length: 16 amino acids. The CDR3 spells CASSSLAGMSTDTQYF. The DNA for the CDR3 is TGCGCCAGCAGCTCCCTAGCGGGAATGAGCACAGATACGCAGTATTTT.

This clonotype was recorded at least ten times. The gene calls are TRBV12-3 or TRBV12-4 and TRBJ2-2, with D unclear. V gave up 5 bases and J gave up 0 bases, with 13 bases separating them. CDR3 length: 16 amino acids. The CDR3 spells CASSPKSVSNTGELFF. CDR3 nucleotides: TGTGCCAGCAGTCCTAAAAGCGTTTCGAACACCGGGGAGCTGTTTTTT.

There are many counts of this clonotype. This rearrangement joins TRBV28 to TRBJ2-1; tentatively, D is TRBD1 or TRBD2 (6 bases each). This CDR3 region has 17 residues. Trimming pared 6 bases from V and 4 bases from J, leaving 22 bases between. Germline V CDR1 and CDR2: MDHEN, SYDVKM. CDR3 loop: CASRWEQGGGSYNEQFF. The CDR3 DNA reads as TGTGCCAGCAGGTGGGAACAGGGTGGGGGGAGTTACAATGAGCAGTTCTTC.

This clonotype was recorded at least ten times. The genes are TRBV15 and TRBJ2-3; D gene uncertain. V lost 1 base and J 4 bases, leaving 9 bases between the germline ends. The CDR3 totals 14 residues. The germline CDR1 and CDR2 sequences are LNHNV and YYDKDF (reference sequence). The DNA for the CDR3 is TGTGCCACCAGCAGAGCATTAGCCCCAGATACGCAGTATTTT. Translating it yields CATSRALAPDTQYF.

Only a few counts were recorded for this clonotype. CDR3 sequence reads: CASSLDLKGGPWGIQYF. For the CDR3, the DNA is TGTGCCAGCAGCTTAGATTTGAAGGGGGGCCCGTGGGGCATTCAGTACTTC. V and J are TRBV11-2 and TRBJ2-4, with D perhaps TRBD1 or TRBD2 (6 bases each). This CDR3 has 17 amino acids. Germline CDR1 SGHAT, CDR2 FQNNGV. The V and J ends lost 0 bases and 9 bases respectively, with 21 bases between them.

The chain has TRBV30 and TRBJ2-1, with a tentative D call TRBD2 (5 bases). Trimming left V 2 bases short and J 2 bases short, with 10 bases between. The CDR3 length is 14 residues. Germline CDR1 and CDR2: GTSNPN and SVGIG (reference sequence). CDR3 region: CAWSNLAPYNEQFF. The CDR3 bases are TGTGCCTGGAGTAATCTAGCACCCTACAATGAGCAGTTCTTC.

Many counts were recorded for this clonotype. The V call is TRBV11-2, the J call TRBJ2-7; D uncertain. Germline V gives CDR1 SGHAT, CDR2 FQNNGV. V lost 0 bases and J 2 bases, leaving 17 bases between the germline ends. The CDR3 runs 17 residues. In DNA, the CDR3 is TGTGCCAGCAGCTTAGATAGAATTGGTCCACCAACCTACGAGCAGTACTTC. Translation: CASSLDRIGPPTYEQYF.

This chain joins TRBV27 and TRBJ2-1; D may be TRBD1 (6 bases). The V end was cut by 4 bases, the J end by 5 bases, with 12 bases between. The CDR3 totals 14 residues. Germline CDR1 MNHEY, CDR2 SMNVEV (reference sequence). The CDR3 sequence: CASSSADSHNEQFF. CDR3 nucleotides: TGTGCCAGCAGTTCCGCGGACAGCCACAATGAGCAGTTCTTC.

This clonotype appeared many times. The DNA for the CDR3 is TGTGCCAGCAGCCAGAGCTACGAGCAGTACTTC. It encodes CASSQSYEQYF. V is TRBV14 and J is TRBJ2-7; D uncertain. The V and J ends lost 3 bases and 3 bases respectively, with 3 bases between them. The CDR3 totals 11 residues. From germline, CDR1 is SGHDN and CDR2 FVKESK.

The chain carries TRBV7-9 and TRBJ2-5; no clear D gene. The germline V gene has CDR1 SEHNR and CDR2 FQNEAQ (reference sequence). CDR3 size: 11 residues. Deletions cut 4 bases from V and 10 bases from J, with 10 bases between. CDR3 amino acids: CASSSPGLQYF. In DNA, the CDR3 is TGTGCCAGCAGCTCGCCGGGTCTCCAGTACTTC.

The chain combines TRBV7-2 with TRBJ2-5; possibly TRBD1 for D (6 bases). The CDR3 runs to 17 residues. Germline values: CDR1 SGHTA, CDR2 FQGNSA. V dropped 2 bases and J dropped 6 bases, with 22 bases sitting between them. Here the CDR3 reads CASSLPNREEMRKTQYF. CDR3 nucleotides: TGTGCCAGCAGCTTACCGAACAGGGAAGAGATGAGAAAGACCCAGTACTTC.